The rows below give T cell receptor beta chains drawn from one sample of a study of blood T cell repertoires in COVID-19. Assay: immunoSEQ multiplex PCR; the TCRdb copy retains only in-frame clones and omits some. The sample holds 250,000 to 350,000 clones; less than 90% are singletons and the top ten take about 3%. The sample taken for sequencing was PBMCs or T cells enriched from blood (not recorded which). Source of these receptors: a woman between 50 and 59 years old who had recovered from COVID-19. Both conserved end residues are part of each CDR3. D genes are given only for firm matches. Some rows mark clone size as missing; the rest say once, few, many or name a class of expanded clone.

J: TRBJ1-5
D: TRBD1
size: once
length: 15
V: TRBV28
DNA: TGTGCCAGCAGCCGGGACAGGGGGCCGCGGGCGCCCCAGCATTTT
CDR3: CASSRDRGPRAPQHF

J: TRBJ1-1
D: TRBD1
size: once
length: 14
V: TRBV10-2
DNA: TGCGCCAGTAAAACCACAGGGGTAATCACTGAAGCTTTCTTT
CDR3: CASKTTGVITEAFF

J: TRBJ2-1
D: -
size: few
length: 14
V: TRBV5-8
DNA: TGTGCCAGCAGCTTGACTGGAGGACGGGATGAGCAGTTCTTC
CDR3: CASSLTGGRDEQFF

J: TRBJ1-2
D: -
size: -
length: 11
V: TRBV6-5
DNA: TGTGCCACGCGGTCGAACTATGGCTACACCTTC
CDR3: CATRSNYGYTF

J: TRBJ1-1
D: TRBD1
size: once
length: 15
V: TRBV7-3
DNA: TGTGCCAGCAGCTTAGGGGGACAGGGGGATACTGAAGCTTTCTTT
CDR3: CASSLGGQGDTEAFF

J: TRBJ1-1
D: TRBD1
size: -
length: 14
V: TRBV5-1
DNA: TGCGCCAGCAGCCGTGGACAGGGGAGTGAGGAAGCTTTCTTT
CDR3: CASSRGQGSEEAFF

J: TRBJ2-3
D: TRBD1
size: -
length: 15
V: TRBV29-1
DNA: TGCAGCGTTGAAGGTGCCAGGGGGCAGGGAGATACGCAGTATTTT
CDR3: CSVEGARGQGDTQYF

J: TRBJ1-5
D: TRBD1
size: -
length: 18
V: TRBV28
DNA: TGTGCCAGCAGTTTCACCCTCGGGACAGGAGTTAGCAATCAGCCCCAGCATTTT
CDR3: CASSFTLGTGVSNQPQHF

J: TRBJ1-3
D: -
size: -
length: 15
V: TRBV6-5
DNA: TGTGCCAGCAGTTACTCTCCCGGGTCGGGAAACACCATATATTTT
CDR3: CASSYSPGSGNTIYF

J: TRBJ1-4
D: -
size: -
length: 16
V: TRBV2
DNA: TGTGCCAGCAGTGAATCTCCACCTCCGTCCGGGGAAAAACTGTTTTTT
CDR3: CASSESPPPSGEKLFF

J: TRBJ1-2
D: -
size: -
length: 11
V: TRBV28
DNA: TGTGCCAGCAGTGCTACTTATGGCTACACCTTC
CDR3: CASSATYGYTF

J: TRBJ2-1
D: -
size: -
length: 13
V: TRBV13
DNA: TGTGCCAGCAGCTTAGGGCGGGACAATGAGCAGTTCTTC
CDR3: CASSLGRDNEQFF

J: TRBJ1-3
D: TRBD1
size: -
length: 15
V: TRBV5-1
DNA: TGCGCCAGCAGCTTGGACGGACAGGGGATAAACACCATATATTTT
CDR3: CASSLDGQGINTIYF

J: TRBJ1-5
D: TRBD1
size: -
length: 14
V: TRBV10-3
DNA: TGTGCCATCAGTCGGGACAGGGAGAATCAGCCCCAGCATTTT
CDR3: CAISRDRENQPQHF

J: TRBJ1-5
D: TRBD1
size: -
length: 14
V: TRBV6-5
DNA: TGTGCCAGCACCCAAAGACAGGGGGGTCAGCCCCAGCATTTT
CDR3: CASTQRQGGQPQHF

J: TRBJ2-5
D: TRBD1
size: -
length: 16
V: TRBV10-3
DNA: TGTGCCATCAGCCCGGGACAGGGGGGTTTGGGAGAGACCCAGTACTTC
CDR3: CAISPGQGGLGETQYF

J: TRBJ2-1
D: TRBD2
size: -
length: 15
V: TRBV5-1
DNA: TGCGCCAGCAGCCCGGGACTAGCGGGAGGCCATGAGCAGTTCTTC
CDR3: CASSPGLAGGHEQFF

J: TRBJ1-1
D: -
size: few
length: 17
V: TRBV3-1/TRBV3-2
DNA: TGTGCCAGCAGCCAAGGGTCCAGGGGTCACGGGAACACTGAAGCTTTCTTT
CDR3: CASSQGSRGHGNTEAFF

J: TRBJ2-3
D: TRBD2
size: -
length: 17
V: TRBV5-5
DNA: TGTGCCAGCAGCAGGAGTCTGGGAGGGGATCCCACAGATACGCAGTATTTT
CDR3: CASSRSLGGDPTDTQYF

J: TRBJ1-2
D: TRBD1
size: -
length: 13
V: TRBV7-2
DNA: TGTGCCAGCAGCCGGGACAGGCACTATGGCTACACCTTC
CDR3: CASSRDRHYGYTF